This T cell receptor beta chain derives from a study of shared clonotypes between healthy human individuals. For the study at large: Each donor's CD4 naive and CD4 memory cells filled three plates apiece, CD8 naive two, and CD8 memory one.

Nashville, Tennessee was home to all donors, who were Caucasian adults. Profiling relied on immunoSEQ multiplex PCR, and the TCRdb table lists in-frame clones only, not all of them. Altogether a few million clones are present, roughly 92% being singletons, with the ten largest covering about 0.13%. The study's findings and limits: Naive CD4 clonotype sharing across a few donors was about 5.3%.

Details on this clone: The antigen is unknown.

Unmatched junction bases numbered 27, after V lost 2 bases and J lost 3 bases. The CDR3 length is 23 residues. Germline V CDR1 and CDR2: ENHRY, SYGVKD. The rearrangement joins TRBV10-3 to TRBJ2-7; 11 bases align to TRBD2. Sequencing was performed on naive CD4+ T cells sorted from blood. The subset was: CD45RA+ positively selected. The source is a man between 18 and 35 years old in good health. The CDR3 coding sequence is TGTGCCATCAGTGAGCCAAGGAATACAAATGAACAAACTAGCGGGAGTGGCGTCTACGAGCAGTACTTC. Its protein is CAISEPRNTNEQTSGSGVYEQYF.